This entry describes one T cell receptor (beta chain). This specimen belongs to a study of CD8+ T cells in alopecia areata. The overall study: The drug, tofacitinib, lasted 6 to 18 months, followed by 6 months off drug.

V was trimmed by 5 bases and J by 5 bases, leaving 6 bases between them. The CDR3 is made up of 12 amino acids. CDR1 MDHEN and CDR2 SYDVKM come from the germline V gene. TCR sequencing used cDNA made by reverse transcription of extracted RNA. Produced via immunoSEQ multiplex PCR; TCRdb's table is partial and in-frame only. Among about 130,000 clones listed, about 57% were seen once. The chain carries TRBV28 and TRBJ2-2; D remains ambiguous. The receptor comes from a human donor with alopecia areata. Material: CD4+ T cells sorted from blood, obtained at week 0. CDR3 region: CASSTPTGELFF. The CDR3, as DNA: TGTGCCAGCAGTACCCCGACCGGGGAGCTGTTTTTT.